This TCR beta chain was recorded in a study of T cells in Graves' hyperthyroidism and ophthalmopathy. Study summary: Before treatment of any kind, peripheral blood was taken at initial diagnosis.

General study findings and limits: Blood samples included most of the expanded thyroid clonotypes exceeding 0.001.

Hyperthyroidism in the patients, aged 18 to 65, was newly diagnosed and under 2 months in duration. Orbital computed tomography, thyroid ultrasound, serum thyroxine and TRAb, and clinical symptoms together informed the diagnoses. This clonotype was recorded at least ten times. Its antigen is as yet unknown. RNA transcripts gave rise to amplified TCR beta CDR3 regions. The TCR CDR3 first-round RT-PCR relied on the HTBI primer set. In TCRdb, the multiplex PCR reads were re-called with MiXCR into one record per CDR3 protein. The sample has approximately 630,000 distinct CDR3 sequences; 15% to 20% are singletons. Sequencing was performed on blood. The TCR sequence derives from a woman in her 30s with Graves' hyperthyroidism.

The CDR3 DNA reads as TGTGCCAGCAGCGGCTATACTAGCGGGATAAAGGGTGAGCAGTTCTTC. This encodes CASSGYTSGIKGEQFF. This sequence joins TRBV3-1 and TRBJ2-1, with 10 bases fitting TRBD2. V was clipped by 5 bases and J by 9 bases; unmatched bases: 13. CDR1 and CDR2 (germline): LGHDT, YNNKEL (reference sequence). This CDR3 region has 16 residues.